A single sample gave rise to the 12 T cell receptor beta chains below, sequenced in a study of cytomegalovirus exposure and HLA in healthy donors. PCR was performed using 60 Vbeta and 13 Jbeta primers. Measured with immunoSEQ multiplex PCR; TCRdb has only the in-frame clones, and not every one. The data contain more than 90,000 clones, about 80% of them singletons. Material: PBMCs. Receptor source: a woman aged 55-70 years in good health and CMV-seronegative.

CDR3 coding DNA: TGTGCCAGCAGCTTAGGGGGGACAGGGGGCTTCGACGAGCAGTACTTC. Translating it yields CASSLGGTGGFDEQYF. The chain carries TRBV7-8 and TRBJ2-7; 12 nucleotides line up with TRBD1. J was trimmed by 5 bases and V by 1 base; bases with no gene match: 6. The CDR3 is 16 amino acids. Germline V lookup: CDR1 SGHVS, CDR2 FQNEAQ.

The chain uses TRBV18 and TRBJ2-7, with 7 bases lining up with TRBD2. The CDR3 sequence is 15 residues long. CDR1 KGHSH and CDR2 LQKENI come from the germline V gene. The V and J ends lost 2 bases and 3 bases, in that order; junction bases with no gene match: 7. This CDR3 is CASSPSTSVFYEQYF. CDR3 sequence (DNA): TGTGCCAGCTCACCAAGTACTAGCGTGTTCTACGAGCAGTACTTC.

This chain links TRBV7-9 with TRBJ2-5, with 13 bases matching TRBD2. Germline lookup yields CDR1 SEHNR and CDR2 FQNEAQ (reference sequence). V shed 5 bases and J 5 bases; nucleotides not matched to a gene: 5. This CDR3 comprises 15 residues. CDR3 DNA sequence: TGTGCCAGCAGCGCGGGACTAGCGGGAATTGAGACCCAGTACTTC. This encodes CASSAGLAGIETQYF.

The chain is built from TRBV18 and TRBJ2-2, with 10 bases aligning to TRBD1. Germline V gene sequence: CDR1 KGHSH, CDR2 LQKENI. The trim removed 3 bases at V and 4 bases at J, leaving 2 bases unmatched. There are 15 residues in the CDR3. The CDR3 nucleotides read TGTGCCAGCTCACCTGGACAGGGGGGCACCGGGGAGCTGTTTTTT. Amino acids: CASSPGQGGTGELFF.

The rearrangement uses TRBV6-6 and TRBJ2-5, with TRBD1 matching 12 bases. The J call is uncertain, as TRBJ2-7 better fits the DNA end. CDR1 and CDR2 (germline): MNHNY, SVGAGI (reference sequence). The CDR3 covers 14 residues. The CDR3 is CASSFGTGGDEQYF. In nucleotides, the CDR3 is TGTGCCAGCAGTTTCGGGACAGGGGGCGACGAGCAGTACTTC.

This clone was detected a few times. The chain carries TRBV5-1 and TRBJ1-2; no clear D. Germline V gene lookup returns CDR1 SGHRS and CDR2 YFSETQ. V was cut by 1 base and J by 0 bases, with 10 bases left in between. This CDR3 contains 15 residues. The CDR3 is CASSLIQFSNYGYTF. CDR3 in DNA: TGCGCCAGCAGCTTGATCCAGTTTTCTAACTATGGCTACACCTTC.

The rearrangement joins TRBV7-4 to TRBJ2-7; D uncertain. With 5 bases removed from V and 0 bases from J, the gap between germline ends came to 26 bases. This CDR3 region has 19 residues. From germline, CDR1 is SGHVT and CDR2 SQSDAQ. CDR3: CASSPLCRSLTHRSYEQYF. The CDR3, as DNA: TGTGCCAGCAGCCCACTTTGCCGTAGCCTTACTCACCGCTCCTACGAGCAGTACTTC.

The chain has TRBV27 and TRBJ2-7; 8 positions agree with TRBD1. This CDR3 comprises 15 residues. Per germline, CDR1 MNHEY and CDR2 SMNVEV (reference sequence). V lost 4 bases and J lost 2; bases outside the gene matches: 7. The CDR3 is CASSSGTGSPYEQYF. The CDR3 bases are TGTGCCAGCAGTTCCGGGACAGGTTCCCCCTACGAGCAGTACTTC.

The chain uses TRBV6-1 and TRBJ2-5, with TRBD1 as a possible D gene (6 bases). CDR3 length equals 15 residues. Trimming stripped 5 bases from V and 1 base from J, with 14 bases between. In germline, CDR1 is MNHNS, CDR2 SASEGT. CDR3 coding DNA: TGTGCCAGCAGTCCCCTCACAGGGCCCCAAGAGACCCAGTACTTC. Residues: CASSPLTGPQETQYF.

The rearrangement joins TRBV25-1 to TRBJ1-1; maybe TRBD1 (6 bases). Germline V gene data show CDR1 as MGHDK and CDR2 as SYGVNS. There are 18 residues in the CDR3. V was trimmed by 0 bases and J by 0 bases, leaving 17 bases between them. CDR3: CASSEYTITRDMNTEAFF. CDR3 coding DNA: TGTGCCAGCAGTGAATACACCATTACCAGGGACATGAACACTGAAGCTTTCTTT.

The J gene is TRBJ2-3, the V gene TRBV2; 13 nucleotides agree with TRBD2. Germline values: CDR1 SNHLY, CDR2 FYNNEI. CDR3 size: 20 residues. With 6 bases clipped from V and 4 bases from J, the junction kept 19 bases outside the gene matches. DNA for the CDR3: TGTGCCAGCAGGGGACAGGCTAACCCCGGACTAGCGGGAGTTTCAGATACGCAGTATTTT. The encoded protein is CASRGQANPGLAGVSDTQYF.

V gene TRBV2 combines with J gene TRBJ1-2; 8 nucleotides match TRBD1. The CDR3 covers 15 residues. From germline, CDR1 is SNHLY and CDR2 FYNNEI. The V gene end was trimmed by 6 bases and the J gene end by 5 bases; junction bases not matched to a gene: 11. Written as DNA, the CDR3 is TGTGCCAGCAGCCACTCAGACAGGGGCGGGTATGGCTACACCTTC. Encoded protein: CASSHSDRGGYGYTF.